Listed below are T cell receptor beta chains from one sample, sequenced in a study of cytomegalovirus exposure and HLA in healthy donors. Repertoires were generated with immunoSEQ multiplex PCR, while TCRdb's copy carries only in-frame clones and drops some. Of approximately 150,000 clones listed, around 68% are singletons. The sequenced sample consisted of PBMCs. Source of these receptors: a man aged 25-45 years in good health and CMV-seropositive. Each CDR3 is given with its conserved first and last residue. A D gene is named only where the DNA matches it firmly. Only part of the rows carry a size: once, few, many, or a class if the clone is expanded.

J | V | D | size | CDR3 | DNA
TRBJ2-1 | TRBV9 | TRBD2 | few | CASSVGGRVNEQFF | TGTGCCAGCAGCGTAGGCGGGAGGGTAAATGAGCAGTTCTTC
TRBJ1-5 | TRBV2 | . | . | CASSQVGGSNQPQHF | TGTGCCAGCAGTCAAGTAGGGGGTTCAAATCAGCCCCAGCATTTT
TRBJ1-1 | TRBV19 | TRBD1 | . | CASSPTGGKDAFF | TGTGCCAGTAGCCCGACAGGGGGAAAGGATGCTTTCTTT
TRBJ1-5 | TRBV2 | . | . | CASSDPGNQHF | TGTGCCAGCAGTGACCCGGGAAATCAGCATTTT
TRBJ2-5 | TRBV7-8 | . | few | CASSLVGIKETQYF | TGTGCCAGCAGCTTAGTCGGGATCAAAGAGACCCAGTACTTC
TRBJ1-3 | TRBV6-6 | . | . | CASSTGLGSSGNTIYF | TGTGCCAGCAGTACAGGGCTTGGTAGTTCTGGAAACACCATATATTTT
TRBJ2-5 | TRBV5-1 | TRBD2 | . | CASSLGLAGVETQYF | TGCGCCAGCAGCTTGGGACTAGCGGGAGTCGAGACCCAGTACTTC
TRBJ2-7 | TRBV6-1 | . | few | CASSDSPQDLQYF | TGTGCCAGCAGTGACTCCCCTCAGGACTTGCAGTACTTC
TRBJ1-4 | TRBV5-1 | . | . | CASSLGPNEKLFF | TGCGCCAGCAGCTTGGGGCCTAATGAAAAACTGTTTTTT
TRBJ2-1 | TRBV7-2 | . | . | CASSLADWRMNNEQFF | TGTGCCAGCAGCTTAGCTGACTGGCGAATGAACAATGAGCAGTTCTTC
TRBJ2-7 | TRBV6-5 | . | . | CASSLRAGPAYEQYF | TGTGCCAGCAGCCTCAGGGCAGGGCCGGCCTACGAGCAGTACTTC
TRBJ1-5 | TRBV9 | TRBD1 | . | CASSVEGKGARNQPQHF | TGTGCCAGCAGCGTAGAGGGAAAGGGGGCGCGGAATCAGCCCCAGCATTTT
TRBJ2-1 | TRBV28 | TRBD1 | . | CASSLVQGGFDEQFF | TGTGCCAGCAGTTTGGTACAGGGGGGTTTCGATGAGCAGTTCTTC
TRBJ2-1 | TRBV27 | . | . | CASSQSTRSGFKFF | TGTGCCAGCAGCCAATCCACCCGGTCAGGGTTCAAGTTCTTC
TRBJ1-2 | TRBV2 | TRBD1 | once | CASSEARTGGYGYTF | TGTGCCAGCAGTGAAGCGCGGACAGGGGGCTATGGCTACACCTTC
TRBJ2-5 | TRBV5-6 | . | . | CASSFPAGPGTQYF | TGTGCCAGCAGCTTCCCCGCGGGGCCCGGGACCCAGTACTTC
TRBJ1-4 | TRBV28 | . | . | CASSLLGGRSNEKLFF | TGTGCCAGCAGTTTATTAGGGGGAAGGTCTAATGAAAAACTGTTTTTT
TRBJ2-7 | TRBV28 | . | . | CASSNGQTYEQYF | TGTGCCAGCAGCAACGGACAGACCTACGAGCAGTACTTC
TRBJ2-7 | TRBV11-2 | . | . | CASSLEGGSHYEQYF | TGTGCCAGCAGCTTAGAGGGTGGGAGCCACTACGAGCAGTACTTC
TRBJ1-1 | TRBV25-1 | TRBD1 | . | CASSGRIGQGRVGPFF | TGTGCCAGCAGTGGTCGAATCGGACAGGGGAGGGTTGGACCTTTCTTT
TRBJ2-5 | TRBV5-1 | TRBD2 | . | CASSLNSGKETQYF | TGCGCCAGCAGCTTGAATAGCGGGAAAGAGACCCAGTACTTC
TRBJ2-1 | TRBV19 | TRBD2 | . | CASSTGDYYNEQFF | TGTGCCAGTAGTACCGGGGACTACTACAATGAGCAGTTCTTC
TRBJ2-7 | TRBV7-3 | TRBD2 | . | CASSFQAGGPYEQYF | TGTGCCAGCAGCTTTCAAGCGGGAGGGCCGTACGAGCAGTACTTC
TRBJ2-1 | TRBV6-4 | . | . | CASSPGDSYNEQFF | TGTGCCAGCAGTCCGGGAGACTCCTACAATGAGCAGTTCTTC
TRBJ2-1 | TRBV6-5 | TRBD1 | . | CAGTGGSLWEQFF | TGTGCCGGCACAGGGGGCTCCCTGTGGGAGCAGTTCTTC
TRBJ2-3 | TRBV5-8 | TRBD2 | once | CASSAPPEGLKIF | TGTGCCAGCAGCGCCCCCCCCGAGGGACTAAAGATTTTT
TRBJ1-5 | TRBV2 | . | . | CASSAGSGQPQHF | TGTGCCAGCAGTGCGGGGAGTGGTCAGCCCCAGCATTTT
TRBJ2-1 | TRBV5-4 | TRBD2 | . | CASSLVGGGRNNEQFF | TGTGCCAGCAGCTTGGTTGGAGGCGGGAGAAACAATGAGCAGTTCTTC
TRBJ1-2 | TRBV13 | . | . | CASSLRWGPYGYTF | TGTGCCAGCAGCTTGAGGTGGGGGCCCTATGGCTACACCTTC
TRBJ1-2 | TRBV6-5 | TRBD1 | . | CASSDRQGVEGYTF | TGTGCCAGCAGTGACCGACAGGGAGTCGAGGGCTACACCTTC
TRBJ2-1 | TRBV2 | TRBD2 | . | CASSEALAGGNYNEQFF | TGTGCCAGCAGTGAAGCGTTAGCGGGAGGGAACTACAATGAGCAGTTCTTC
TRBJ2-3 | TRBV9 | TRBD1 | . | CASSARRTGGTDTQYF | TGTGCCAGCAGCGCTCGAAGGACAGGGGGAACAGATACGCAGTATTTT
TRBJ1-1 | TRBV30 | . | . | CAWSVGAGAEAFF | TGTGCCTGGAGTGTGGGGGCTGGGGCTGAAGCTTTCTTT
TRBJ2-1 | TRBV9 | . | . | CASSVDRGVHYEQFF | TGTGCCAGCAGCGTAGATCGGGGAGTACATTATGAGCAGTTCTTC
TRBJ1-1 | TRBV30 | . | . | CAWSGVNTEAFF | TGTGCCTGGAGTGGAGTGAACACTGAAGCTTTCTTT
TRBJ2-5 | TRBV7-9 | . | . | CASSSNARGTQYF | TGTGCCAGCAGTTCGAACGCCCGGGGGACCCAGTACTTC
TRBJ2-5 | TRBV6-1 | TRBD2 | once | CASSENVQVAGVLETQYF | TGTGCCAGCAGTGAGAACGTCCAAGTAGCGGGAGTTTTAGAGACCCAGTACTTC
TRBJ1-3 | TRBV4-1 | TRBD1 | . | CASSQRQGLGNTIYF | TGCGCCAGCAGCCAGCGACAGGGTCTAGGAAACACCATATATTTT
TRBJ2-7 | TRBV18 | TRBD2 | . | CASSPPSGRPYEQYF | TGTGCCAGCTCACCACCTAGCGGGAGGCCCTACGAGCAGTACTTC
TRBJ2-7 | TRBV5-1 | TRBD1 | . | CASSATGVSSYEQYF | TGCGCCAGCAGCGCGACAGGGGTTAGCTCCTACGAGCAGTACTTC
TRBJ2-7 | TRBV21-1 | . | few | CASPRVAGPFYEQYF | TGTGCCAGCCCCAGGGTGGCAGGGCCGTTCTACGAGCAGTACTTC
TRBJ1-1 | TRBV10-3 | . | . | CAISEVSQAENTEAFF | TGTGCCATCAGTGAAGTATCACAGGCAGAGAACACTGAAGCTTTCTTT
TRBJ2-5 | TRBV5-1 | . | . | CASRPGETQYF | TGCGCCAGTAGACCGGGGGAGACCCAGTACTTC
TRBJ2-1 | TRBV9 | TRBD1 | . | CASRGQGSYNEQFF | TGTGCCAGCAGGGGACAGGGATCCTACAATGAGCAGTTCTTC